Below are 2 T cell receptor beta chains sequenced from a single sample in a study of blood T cell repertoires in COVID-19. Profiling relied on immunoSEQ multiplex PCR, and the TCRdb table lists in-frame clones only, not all of them. The profile covers about 100,000 clones, with 85% appearing a single time and more than 10% taken by the ten largest. The sample consisted of peripheral blood. These receptors were taken from a human donor in a cohort sampled during active COVID-19.

This chain uses TRBV30 with TRBJ2-2; tentatively, D is TRBD1 (6 bases). The CDR3 runs 15 residues. The germline V gene encodes CDR1 GTSNPN and CDR2 SVGIG (reference sequence). Trimming left V 3 bases short and J 1 base short, with 12 bases between. CDR3 nucleotide sequence: TGTGCCTGGAGGGCCGGGACACTGAACACCGGGGAGCTGTTTTTT. Protein: CAWRAGTLNTGELFF.

V is TRBV5-1 and J is TRBJ1-3; 8 nucleotides match TRBD1. V dropped 3 bases and J dropped 2; count of bases not matched to a gene: 4. The CDR3 spans 15 residues. CDR1 SGHRS and CDR2 YFSETQ come from the germline V gene. The CDR3 region has the DNA TGCGCCAGCAGCTCGACAGGGGAAACTGGAAACACCATATATTTT. Its protein is CASSSTGETGNTIYF.